This entry lists 19 T cell receptor beta chains sequenced from one sample in a study of T cell responses to AZD1222 COVID-19 vaccine. The protocol was immunoSEQ multiplex PCR, while the TCRdb copy is restricted to in-frame clones and leaves out a portion. The profile shows 45,000 to 60,000 clones, approximately 88% of them singletons. Sequenced material: peripheral blood, taken on day 0 of AZD1222 vaccination. All receptors come from an adult in good health.

This rearrangement joins TRBV24-1 to TRBJ2-1, with 7 bases identical to TRBD2. The germline V gene encodes CDR1 KGHDR and CDR2 SFDVKD. This CDR3 comprises 15 residues. Trimming at V came to 9 bases and at J to 5 bases, leaving 12 bases not matched to a gene. The CDR3 DNA sequence: TGTGCCACCCGACCCCGGGGAGCGGGAAACAATGAGCAGTTCTTC. Protein: CATRPRGAGNNEQFF.

The rearrangement joins TRBV7-8 to TRBJ1-1, with 7 bases fitting TRBD1. Trimming removed 3 bases from V and 10 bases from J; junction bases left unmatched: 5. The germline V gene encodes CDR1 SGHVS and CDR2 FQNEAQ. The CDR3 length is 12 residues. CDR3 sequence (DNA): TGTGCCAGCAGCTTCGACAGGGTCGGAGCTTTCTTT. Its protein is CASSFDRVGAFF.

In nucleotides, the CDR3 is TGTGCCAGTAGCCTCAGCGGGGGCGCGGACACCGGGGAGCTGTTTTTT. It translates to CASSLSGGADTGELFF. The chain is built from TRBV19 and TRBJ2-2; 8 bases are shared with TRBD2. J gave up 3 bases and V 6 bases, and 9 bases lay outside the gene matches. The CDR3 has 16 residues. CDR1 is LNHDA and CDR2 is SQIVND in the germline V gene (reference sequence). The whole variable domain, filled in from reference TRBV19 and TRBJ2-2, reads DGGITQSPKYLFRKEGQNVTLSCEQNLNHDAMYWYRQDPGQGLRLIYYSQIVNDFQKGDIAEGYSVSREKKESFPLTVTSAQKNPTAFYLCASSLSGGADTGELFFGEGSRLTVL.

V usage is TRBV3-1 (or the pseudogene TRBV3-2) and J usage is TRBJ2-6; no clear D gene. The length of the CDR3 is 17 residues. Trimming removed 7 bases at V and 3 bases at J, with 19 bases between. The germline gives CDR1 LGHDT, CDR2 YNNKEL (reference sequence). The CDR3 DNA follows: TGTGCCAGCACCTTCCTAGGCCGGGTGAGTGGGGCCAACGTCCTGACTTTC. Translating gives CASTFLGRVSGANVLTF.

The chain joins TRBV4-1 to TRBJ2-5; 9 bases map to TRBD1. Looked up from germline, CDR1 is MGHRA and CDR2 is YSYEKL. The CDR3 sequence is 16 residues long. The J segment lost 5 bases and the V segment lost 0 bases, leaving 7 bases of the junction unmatched. The CDR3 region has the DNA TGCGCCAGCAGCCAAGATTCACAGGGGGCGGTTGAGACCCAGTACTTC. It is translated as CASSQDSQGAVETQYF.

The chain has TRBV7-8 and TRBJ2-7; 11 bases agree with TRBD2. The CDR3 has 15 amino acids. Germline V gives CDR1 SGHVS, CDR2 FQNEAQ. Unmatched junction bases numbered 4, after V lost 0 bases and J lost 6 bases. The CDR3 sequence: CASSLAGLAESEQYF. The CDR3 coding sequence is TGTGCCAGCAGCTTAGCGGGACTAGCGGAATCCGAGCAGTACTTC.

This clone was found once. J is TRBJ2-3 and V is TRBV10-3, with TRBD2 matching over 11 bases. Trimming removed 6 bases from V and 1 base from J; junction bases left unmatched: 6. The CDR3 length is 16 residues. Germline-derived CDR1 and CDR2 are ENHRY and SYGVKD. The CDR3 region is CAISPKTSGGTDTQYF. The CDR3 DNA follows: TGTGCCATCAGCCCGAAGACTAGCGGGGGCACAGATACGCAGTATTTT.

The V gene is TRBV21-1, the J gene TRBJ1-1; the table's D gene call, TRBD1, was not cross checked with the DNA. TRBV21-1 is recorded as a pseudogene. The CDR3 consists of 17 residues. Here the CDR3 DNA reads TGTGCCAGCAGCCCGCCTGGACAGGGATGCGGGAACACTGAAGCTTTCTTT. It specifies CASSPPGQGCGNTEAFF.

This chain links TRBV24-1 with TRBJ2-2; D unclear. The CDR3 runs 13 residues. The V end was cut by 5 bases, the J end by 0 bases, with 3 bases between. Germline-derived CDR1 and CDR2 are KGHDR and SFDVKD. In DNA, the CDR3 is TGTGCCACCAGTGGGCCGAACACCGGGGAGCTGTTTTTT. Encoded protein: CATSGPNTGELFF.

This clone has just one count. The chain recombines TRBV11-1 with TRBJ1-2; D not resolved. V lost 5 bases and J lost 0, with 7 bases in between. The CDR3 covers 13 residues. The germline V gene has CDR1 SGHAT and CDR2 FQDESV (reference sequence). CDR3 protein: CASSRTTNYGYTF. CDR3 in DNA: TGTGCCAGCAGCCGGACCACTAACTATGGCTACACCTTC. Using reference TRBV11-1 and TRBJ1-2 for the parts outside the CDR3, the full variable domain is EAEVAQSPRYKITEKSQAVAFWCDPISGHATLYWYRQILGQGPELLVQFQDESVVDDSQLPKDRFSAERLKGVDSTLKIQPAELGDSAMYLCASSRTTNYGYTFGSGTRLTVV.

The gene calls are TRBV4-1 and TRBJ2-6, with D possibly TRBD2 on 6 matching bases. The V end lost 1 base, the J end lost 1 base, and 8 bases lay between the germline ends. This CDR3 has 16 residues. CDR1 is MGHRA and CDR2 is YSYEKL in the germline V gene. CDR3 nucleotides: TGCGCCAGCAGCCAAGTCGGGGGATCTGGGGCCAACGTCCTGACTTTC. Amino acid sequence: CASSQVGGSGANVLTF.

V usage is TRBV13 and J usage is TRBJ2-7; D is unresolved. The CDR3 consists of 13 residues. The V and J ends lost 2 bases and 7 bases respectively, with 12 bases between them. Germline values: CDR1 PRHDT, CDR2 FYEKMQ (reference sequence). This CDR3 reads CASSLTTVREQYF. CDR3 bases: TGTGCCAGCAGCTTAACAACGGTTCGAGAGCAGTACTTC.

The chain carries TRBV30 and TRBJ1-1, with D possibly TRBD1 on 6 matching bases. The CDR3 covers 15 residues. The V end lost 2 bases, the J end lost 3 bases, and 16 bases lay between the germline ends. Looked up from germline, CDR1 is GTSNPN and CDR2 is SVGIG (reference sequence). CDR3 sequence: CAWSRVGRGYTEAFF. The CDR3 DNA follows: TGTGCCTGGAGTAGGGTAGGCAGGGGATACACTGAAGCTTTCTTT. The complete variable domain, with remaining parts taken from reference TRBV30 and TRBJ1-1, reads SQTIHQWPATLVQPVGSPLSLECTVEGTSNPNLYWYRQAAGRGLQLLFYSVGIGQISSEVPQNLSASRPQDRQFILSSKKLLLSDSGFYLCAWSRVGRGYTEAFFGQGTRLTVV.

V and J are TRBV2 and TRBJ1-4, with D uncertain. V was cut by 0 bases and J by 13 bases, with 18 bases left in between. The CDR3 extends over 15 amino acids. CDR1 SNHLY and CDR2 FYNNEI come from the germline V gene. The CDR3 loop reads CASSEAQGEVAGLFF. CDR3 DNA sequence: TGTGCCAGCAGTGAAGCGCAAGGTGAGGTGGCCGGACTGTTTTTT.

The chain links TRBV9 to TRBJ2-5; no definite D call. CDR1 is SGDLS, CDR2 YYNGEE, per germline. There are 14 residues in the CDR3. V lost 2 bases, J lost 5 bases, and 13 bases lay in between. In DNA form, the CDR3 reads TGTGCCAGCAGCGTTACGGCCCGTGGGGAGACCCAGTACTTC. It encodes CASSVTARGETQYF.

This sequence joins TRBV18 and TRBJ1-6; weak D call: TRBD1 (5 bases). Germline V lookup: CDR1 KGHSH, CDR2 LQKENI. The CDR3 is 15 amino acids. Trimming shortened V by 2 bases and J by 8 bases, and 13 bases separated the two germline ends. The CDR3 region has the DNA TGTGCCAGCTCACCAGTTTCAGGGCCGGATTCACCCCTCCACTTT. Its translation: CASSPVSGPDSPLHF.

The rearrangement uses TRBV6-5 and TRBJ1-6; the D is unclear. The germline V gene has CDR1 MNHEY and CDR2 SVGAGI. This CDR3 region has 11 residues. V was pared by 4 bases and J by 8 bases, with 3 bases between. The CDR3: CASSSYSPLHF. As DNA, the CDR3 is TGTGCCAGCAGTTCCTATTCACCCCTCCACTTT.

V is TRBV2 and J is TRBJ2-2; 7 bases are a match to TRBD2. V lost 2 bases and J lost 0; bases outside the gene matches: 3. There are 16 residues in the CDR3. Germline V gives CDR1 SNHLY, CDR2 FYNNEI. The CDR3 DNA is TGTGCCAGCAGTGAAAGGCTAGCGGCGAACACCGGGGAGCTGTTTTTT. This codes for CASSERLAANTGELFF. Full variable domain (outside the CDR3, taken from reference TRBV2 and TRBJ2-2): EPEVTQTPSHQVTQMGQEVILRCVPISNHLYFYWYRQILGQKVEFLVSFYNNEISEKSEIFDDQFSVERPDGSNFTLKIRSTKLEDSAMYFCASSERLAANTGELFFGEGSRLTVL.

This clone was seen a few times. This chain connects TRBV3-1 (or the pseudogene TRBV3-2) to TRBJ1-2, with unresolved D. The ends were cut back, 0 bases at V and 4 bases at J, with 6 bases in the middle. The CDR3 loop spans 13 amino acids. Looked up from germline, CDR1 is LGHDT and CDR2 is YNNKEL (reference sequence). As DNA, the CDR3 is TGTGCCAGCAGCCAAGAGTTCCGCTATGGCTACACCTTC. Translated, it gives CASSQEFRYGYTF.